Below are 12 T cell receptor beta chains sequenced from a single sample in a study of metastatic and nonmetastatic thyroid tumors. Thyroid surgery was preceded by no treatment in any patient. TCRdb re-called the PCR reads via MiXCR. The top ten clones hold approximately 15% of a sample with about 23,000 clones, 14% to 15% of them seen once. Input material: tumor tissue. The receptor source for this set is a female donor with papillary thyroid cancer or a benign thyroid nodule (not recorded which). Some clones in this sample may be carry-over from other donors' samples.

This clone was detected ten times or more. The rearrangement links TRBV9 to TRBJ1-1, with 7 bases lining up with TRBD1. J was trimmed by 1 base and V by 4 bases; bases with no gene match: 4. This CDR3 is built from 14 residues. The germline V gene has CDR1 SGDLS and CDR2 YYNGEE. CDR3 in DNA: TGTGCCAGCAGCCCACGGACAGGGAACACTGAAGCTTTCTTT. It is translated as CASSPRTGNTEAFF.

This clone was observed many times. The J gene is TRBJ2-3, the V gene TRBV25-1; D is possibly TRBD2 (5 bases). The CDR3 is 16 residues long. CDR1 MGHDK and CDR2 SYGVNS come from the germline V gene. Trimming removed 1 base from V and 5 bases from J, with 16 bases in between. The CDR3 loop is CASSESDLTTVDTQYF. The CDR3 DNA reads TGTGCCAGCAGTGAATCAGATTTGACTACAGTAGATACGCAGTATTTT.

In its sample, this clone was seen once. The conserved phenylalanine or tryptophan normally closing the CDR3 is absent here, so this likely arose from a read error. The chain joins TRBV20-1 to TRBJ2-7; D remains ambiguous. Germline CDR1 is DFQATT and CDR2 is SNEGSKA (reference sequence). V lost 3 bases, J lost 6 bases, and 6 bases lay in between. This CDR3 contains 10 residues. CDR3 in amino acids: CSASGCEQYL. CDR3 nucleotides: TGCAGTGCTAGCGGGTGCGAGCAGTACCTC.

At least ten counts were recorded for this clone. The chain combines TRBV18 with TRBJ2-7, with D possibly TRBD2 on 5 matching bases. The CDR3 covers 16 residues. Deletions cut 0 bases from V and 7 bases from J, with 19 bases between. Germline CDR1 is KGHSH and CDR2 is LQKENI. The CDR3 DNA is TGTGCCAGCTCACCACCGATACCGGGAAGGCTGAAAGAGCAGTACTTC. Encoded protein: CASSPPIPGRLKEQYF.

The sample holds many counts of this clone. J is TRBJ1-4 and V is TRBV19, with D perhaps TRBD1 (5 bases). This CDR3 comprises 14 residues. The V end lost 3 bases, the J end lost 6 bases, and 11 bases lay between the germline ends. Germline CDR1 reads LNHDA; CDR2 reads SQIVND (reference sequence). DNA for the CDR3: TGTGCCAGTAGTATTTGGCAGGGCGATGAAAAACTGTTTTTT. Residues: CASSIWQGDEKLFF. Complete variable domain (other parts from reference TRBV19 and TRBJ1-4): DGGITQSPKYLFRKEGQNVTLSCEQNLNHDAMYWYRQDPGQGLRLIYYSQIVNDFQKGDIAEGYSVSREKKESFPLTVTSAQKNPTAFYLCASSIWQGDEKLFFGSGTQLSVL.

In its sample, this clone was seen many times. The V gene is TRBV7-9, the J gene TRBJ2-7, with 14 bases that match TRBD2. The V gene end was trimmed by 5 bases and the J gene end by 6 bases; junction bases not matched to a gene: 6. This CDR3 has 15 residues. In germline, CDR1 is SEHNR, CDR2 FQNEAQ (reference sequence). The CDR3 region is CASSTSGLAGAEQYF. The CDR3 region has the DNA TGTGCCAGCAGCACTTCGGGACTAGCGGGGGCCGAGCAGTACTTC. The variable domain in full, with the rest retrieved from reference TRBV7-9 and TRBJ2-7, is DTGVSQNPRHKITKRGQNVTFRCDPISEHNRLYWYRQTLGQGPEFLTYFQNEAQLEKSRLLSDRFSAERPKGSFSTLEIQRTEQGDSAMYLCASSTSGLAGAEQYFGPGTRLTVT.

A few counts support this clone. The rearrangement links TRBV19 to TRBJ2-2, with D unclear. V was trimmed by 3 bases and J by 7 bases, leaving 6 bases between them. Looked up from germline, CDR1 is LNHDA and CDR2 is SQIVND (reference sequence). The CDR3 has 12 amino acids. The CDR3 here is CASSIGYGELFF. The CDR3 DNA reads TGTGCCAGTAGTATCGGCTACGGGGAGCTGTTTTTT.

The rearrangement joins TRBV5-1 to TRBJ2-7; D possibly uses TRBD1 or TRBD2 (6 bases each). CDR1 and CDR2 (germline): SGHRS, YFSETQ. Trimming cost V 0 bases and J 7 bases, with 17 bases left between them. The CDR3 is 15 amino acids. This chain's CDR3 is CASSLGGAGSLEQYF. The CDR3 nucleotides read TGCGCCAGCAGCTTGGGGGGGGCCGGATCGCTGGAGCAGTACTTC.

This clone was seen at least ten times. V and J are TRBV11-2 and TRBJ2-7; D call uncertain. Germline V gene sequence: CDR1 SGHAT, CDR2 FQNNGV. V lost 7 bases, J lost 4 bases, and 5 bases lay in between. This CDR3 is 10 amino acids long. This CDR3 is CASTQYEQYF. The DNA for the CDR3 is TGTGCCAGCACCCAATACGAGCAGTACTTC. The full variable domain, with the rest looked up from reference TRBV11-2 and TRBJ2-7, is EAGVAQSPRYKIIEKRQSVAFWCNPISGHATLYWYQQILGQGPKLLIQFQNNGVVDDSQLPKDRFSAERLKGVDSTLKIQPAKLEDSAVYLCASTQYEQYFGPGTRLTVT.

The CDR3 nucleotides read TGTGCCATCAGTGCAGAACCCTCTGGGGCCAACGTCCTGACTTTC. Translation: CAISAEPSGANVLTF. The chain carries TRBV10-3 and TRBJ2-6; D unclear. Trimming removed 4 bases from V and 0 bases from J, with 7 bases in between. CDR1 is ENHRY and CDR2 is SYGVKD in the germline V gene. This CDR3 contains 15 residues.

This clone was seen many times. A much larger clone lies one base from this, so it may be a read error. This chain links TRBV6-2 or TRBV6-3 with TRBJ2-3; TRBD1 might be the D (5 bases). The DNA end favors TRBJ1-5, so the J call may be wrong. This CDR3 contains 14 residues. Germline assignment: CDR1 MNHEY and CDR2 SVGEGT. The CDR3 coding sequence is TGTGCCAGCAGCCAGCCGGGGGAAACAGATACGCAGCATTTT. Its translation is CASSQPGETDTQHF.

Ten or more counts support this clone. The chain links TRBV19 to TRBJ1-5, with no clear D. V lost 5 bases, J lost 3 bases, and 11 bases lay in between. The germline V gene encodes CDR1 LNHDA and CDR2 SQIVND (reference sequence). CDR3 length: 14 amino acids. CDR3: CASSSHTPNQPQHF. CDR3 bases: TGTGCCAGTAGTTCACACACACCCAATCAGCCCCAGCATTTT. The entire variable domain, with the rest obtained from reference TRBV19 and TRBJ1-5, is as follows: DGGITQSPKYLFRKEGQNVTLSCEQNLNHDAMYWYRQDPGQGLRLIYYSQIVNDFQKGDIAEGYSVSREKKESFPLTVTSAQKNPTAFYLCASSSHTPNQPQHFGDGTRLSIL.